This T cell receptor beta chain was identified in a study of T cell repertoires in cytomegalovirus infection. Germline assignment: CDR1 MGHRA and CDR2 YSYEKL. V gave up 4 bases and J gave up 0 bases, with 10 bases separating them. The CDR3 length is 15 residues. Each CDR3 protein gets one entry after TCRdb re-called the reads with MiXCR. The sample holds approximately 490,000 distinct CDR3 sequences, around 10% seen once. Sequencing was performed on PBMCs. The chain has TRBV4-1 and TRBJ1-3; the D is unclear. The receptor was isolated from a human donor in good health (CMV status not recorded). Some clones in this sample may be carry-over from other donors' samples. CDR3 sequence (DNA): TGCGCCAGCAGCCGAGTGGACTTCTCTGGAAACACCATATATTTT. This translates into CASSRVDFSGNTIYF.